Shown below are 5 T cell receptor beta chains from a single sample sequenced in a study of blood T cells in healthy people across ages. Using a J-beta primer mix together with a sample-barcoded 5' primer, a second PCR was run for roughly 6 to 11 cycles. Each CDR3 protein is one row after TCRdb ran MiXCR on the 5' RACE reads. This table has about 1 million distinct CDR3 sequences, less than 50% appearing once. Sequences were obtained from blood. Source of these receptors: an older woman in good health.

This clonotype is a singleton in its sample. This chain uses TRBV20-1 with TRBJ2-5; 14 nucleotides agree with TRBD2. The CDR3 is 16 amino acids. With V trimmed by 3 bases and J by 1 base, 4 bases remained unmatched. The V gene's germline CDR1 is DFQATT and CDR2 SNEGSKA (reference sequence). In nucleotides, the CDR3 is TGCAGTGCTAGCGGACTAGCGGGAGGCCTCCAAGAGACCCAGTACTTC. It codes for CSASGLAGGLQETQYF.

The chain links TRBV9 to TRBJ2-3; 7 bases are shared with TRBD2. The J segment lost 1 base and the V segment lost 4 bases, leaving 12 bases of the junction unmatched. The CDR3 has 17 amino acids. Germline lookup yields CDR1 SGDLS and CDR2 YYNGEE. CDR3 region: CASSPPGRTSGTDTQYF. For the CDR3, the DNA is TGTGCCAGCAGCCCCCCGGGCCGGACTAGTGGCACAGATACGCAGTATTTT. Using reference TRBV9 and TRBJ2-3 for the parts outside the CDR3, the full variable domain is DSGVTQTPKHLITATGQRVTLRCSPRSGDLSVYWYQQSLDQGLQFLIQYYNGEERAKGNILERFSAQQFPDLHSELNLSSLELGDSALYFCASSPPGRTSGTDTQYFGPGTRLTVL.

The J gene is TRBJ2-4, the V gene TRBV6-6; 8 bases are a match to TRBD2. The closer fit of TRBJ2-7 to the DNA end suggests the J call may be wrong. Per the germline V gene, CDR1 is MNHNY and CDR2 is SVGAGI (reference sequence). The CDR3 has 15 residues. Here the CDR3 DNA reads TGTGCCAGCAGTTACGCGTCCAGCGGGAGATACGAGCAGTACTTC. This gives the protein CASSYASSGRYEQYF.

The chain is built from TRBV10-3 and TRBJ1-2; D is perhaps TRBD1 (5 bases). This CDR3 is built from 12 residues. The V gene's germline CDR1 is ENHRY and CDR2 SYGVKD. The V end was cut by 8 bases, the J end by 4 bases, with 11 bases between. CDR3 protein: CAIDEGLYGYTF. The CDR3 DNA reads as TGTGCCATCGACGAGGGGCTCTATGGCTACACCTTC.

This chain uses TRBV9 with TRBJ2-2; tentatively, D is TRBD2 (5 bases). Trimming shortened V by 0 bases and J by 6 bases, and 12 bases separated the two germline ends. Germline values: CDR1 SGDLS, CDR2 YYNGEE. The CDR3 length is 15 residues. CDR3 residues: CASSVGLGSPGELFF. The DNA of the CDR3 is TGTGCCAGCAGCGTAGGTTTGGGGAGTCCCGGGGAGCTGTTTTTT.